A single sample gave rise to the 7 T cell receptor beta chains below, sequenced in a study of blood T cell repertoires in COVID-19. Repertoires were generated with immunoSEQ multiplex PCR, while TCRdb's copy carries only in-frame clones and drops some. There are 300,000 to 500,000 clones in the sample; approximately 87% occur only once, and around 0.95% lies in the top ten. Input material: PBMCs or T cells enriched from blood (not recorded which). Receptors originate from a woman younger than 45 with acute COVID-19.

The chain couples TRBV15 to TRBJ1-6; 8 bases agree with TRBD1. Germline V CDR1 and CDR2: LNHNV, YYDKDF (reference sequence). Trimming at V came to 0 bases and at J to 0 bases, leaving 4 bases not matched to a gene. The CDR3 runs to 18 residues. The CDR3 DNA sequence: TGTGCCACCAGCAGAGAACAGGGGGGGGGCTCCTATAATTCACCCCTCCACTTT. This codes for CATSREQGGGSYNSPLHF.

As DNA, the CDR3 is TGTGCCAGCAGCGTAGTTGGCGGGGGGTCCTACAATGAGCAGTTCTTC. It encodes CASSVVGGGSYNEQFF. The V and J genes are TRBV7-8 and TRBJ2-1, with 8 positions matching TRBD2. Unmatched junction bases numbered 7, after V lost 5 bases and J lost 1 base. The CDR3 sequence is 16 residues long. Looked up from germline, CDR1 is SGHVS and CDR2 is FQNEAQ.

This clone turned up a few times. Additional DNA sequences in this sample encode the identical CDR3. The CDR3 is CASSLTSGGASNEQFF. The DNA of the CDR3 is TGCGCCAGCAGCCTGACTAGCGGGGGGGCGTCCAATGAGCAGTTCTTC. The chain has TRBV5-1 and TRBJ2-1; the match to TRBD2 covers 14 bases. The V gene's germline CDR1 is SGHRS and CDR2 YFSETQ. The CDR3 is made up of 16 amino acids. Trimming cost V 4 bases and J 6 bases; bases outside gene matches: 6.

V and J are TRBV27 and TRBJ1-5; 11 bases match TRBD1. The length of the CDR3 is 15 residues. Germline CDR1 is MNHEY and CDR2 is SMNVEV (reference sequence). J gave up 6 bases and V 6 bases, and 7 bases lay outside the gene matches. DNA for the CDR3: TGTGCCAGCAGATCCGGGACAGGGGGTCGTCAGCCCCAGCATTTT. Its translation is CASRSGTGGRQPQHF.

V gene TRBV21-1 combines with J gene TRBJ2-3; TRBD2, the D gene given by the table, was not confirmed from the DNA. TRBV21-1 is a pseudogene segment. This CDR3 is 15 amino acids long. This CDR3 reads CASSAAGRGTDTQYF. DNA of the CDR3: TGTGCCAGCAGCGCCGCCGGGAGGGGCACAGATACGCAGTATTTT.

The chain has TRBV15 and TRBJ2-5; D is perhaps TRBD2 (5 bases). V lost 2 bases, J lost 7 bases, and 26 bases lay in between. The CDR3 covers 18 residues. Per the germline V gene, CDR1 is LNHNV and CDR2 is YYDKDF (reference sequence). The CDR3 loop is CATSRSVPTSIHLGTQYF. CDR3 nucleotide sequence: TGTGCCACCAGCAGATCCGTCCCCACTAGTATCCACCTGGGGACCCAGTACTTC.

A note on this clone: Other nucleotide sequences from this sample produce the same CDR3. This sequence joins TRBV7-8 and TRBJ2-5; no definite D call. The V gene's germline CDR1 is SGHVS and CDR2 FQNEAQ. The CDR3 is made up of 11 amino acids. Deletions cut 5 bases from V and 5 bases from J, with 6 bases between. The CDR3: CASSPRETQYF. The CDR3 nucleotides are TGTGCCAGCAGCCCCCGTGAGACCCAGTACTTC.